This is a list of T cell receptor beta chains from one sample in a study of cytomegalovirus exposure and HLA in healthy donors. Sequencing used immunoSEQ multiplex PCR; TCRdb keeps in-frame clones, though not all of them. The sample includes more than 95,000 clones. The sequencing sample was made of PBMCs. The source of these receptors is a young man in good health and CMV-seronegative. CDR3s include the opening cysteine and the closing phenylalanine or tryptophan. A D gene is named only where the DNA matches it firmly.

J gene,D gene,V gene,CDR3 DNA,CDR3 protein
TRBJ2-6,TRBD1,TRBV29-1,TGCAGCGATGTTCGGACAGGGTCGATCTCTGGGGCCAACGTCCTGACTTTC,CSDVRTGSISGANVLTF
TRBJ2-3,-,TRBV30,TGTGCCTGGAACCGAGCGGTATTCGCAGATACGCAGTATTTT,CAWNRAVFADTQYF
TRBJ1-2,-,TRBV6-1,TGTGCCAGCAGTTCCTTAGATGGCTACACCTTC,CASSSLDGYTF
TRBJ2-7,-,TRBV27,TGTGCCAGCAGCCCTGTGGTGGGAGTTGGGTACGAGCAGTACTTC,CASSPVVGVGYEQYF
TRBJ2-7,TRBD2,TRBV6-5,TGTGCCAGCAGTTACCCGGGAGGGTCTGGGGAGCAGTACTTC,CASSYPGGSGEQYF
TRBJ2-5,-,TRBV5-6,TGTGCCAGCAGCTTGTCCCGGCGGCGTGGCCAAGAGACCCAGTACTTC,CASSLSRRRGQETQYF
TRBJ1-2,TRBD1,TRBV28,TGTGCCAGCCGCCCGGGACAGTCCTATGGCTACACCTTC,CASRPGQSYGYTF
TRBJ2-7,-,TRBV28,TGTGCCAGCAGTTCACCGGACAGTTACTACGAGCAGTACTTC,CASSSPDSYYEQYF
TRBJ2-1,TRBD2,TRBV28,TGTGCCAGCAGTTTTAGCGGGAGTGGCAATGAGCAGTTCTTC,CASSFSGSGNEQFF
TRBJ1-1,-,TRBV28,TGTGCCATCATCCTCCGAGGGAGATTAGATGAAGCTTTCTTT,CAIILRGRLDEAFF